This T cell receptor (beta chain) originates from a study of blood T cell repertoires in COVID-19. Study in general: Donors in the United States, Italy and Spain gave samples during acute or convalescent COVID-19. Nucleic acid was either cDNA or gDNA, and it came from T cells, B-cell-depleted T cells, or PBMCs.

Seattle's cohort entered during active infection and was followed longitudinally. The CDR3 consists of 16 residues. Trimming took 6 bases from V and 1 from J; bases not matched to a gene: 10. Germline V gives CDR1 ENHRY, CDR2 SYGVKD. This clone was recorded only once. Produced via immunoSEQ multiplex PCR; TCRdb's table is partial and in-frame only. The table shows around 160,000 clones, with over 75% occurring only once. The TCR was taken from a man in his late teens or twenties with COVID-19, enrolled during active disease. The sequencing sample was made of peripheral blood. This chain connects TRBV10-3 to TRBJ1-2; 8 bases align to TRBD1. DNA of the CDR3: TGTGCCATCAGGGGGGACAGGACCCAAGATAACTATGGCTACACCTTC. Its protein is CAIRGDRTQDNYGYTF.